This TCR beta chain emerged from a study of T cells and Merkel cell carcinoma outcomes (TCRdb year 2020). Regarding the study in general: The tumor T-cell repertoire, together with T-cell density, was examined as a predictor of clinical outcome in patients with Merkel cell carcinoma.

The germline V gene gives CDR1 as SGHAT and CDR2 as FQNNGV. CDR3 length: 13 amino acids, cysteine to phenylalanine. Here the CDR3 DNA is all that survives: 39 bases in frame from base 1. Points the paper makes about the study in general: According to the report, clinical outcomes in Merkel cell carcinoma patients could be predicted using T-cell density together with features of the T-cell repertoire.

Samples were obtained from patients with Merkel cell carcinoma. Library preparation used the immunoSEQ multiplex PCR assay. The immuneACCESS repertoire file appears here via TCRdb, limited to in-frame rearrangements. These files lack a portion of the clones; in checked studies, under half of the deficit traces to unresolved V genes, and the cause of the others is not known. This sample is represented by about 15,000 clones; 80% to 90% of them were singletons. The ten largest clones represent 9% of the sample. On this clone itself: No antigen is known for it. Germline is not matched at one junction end, which may reflect a read error.

Rearrangement joined TRBV11-2 to TRBJ2-5; the D gene identity is not certain. Material for sequencing was tumor tissue from Merkel cell carcinoma. This receptor was identified in a human donor with Merkel cell carcinoma. The CDR3 protein: CASSLTDQETQYF. Read as DNA, the sequence is TGTGCCAGCAGCTTAACCGACCAGGAGACCCAGTACTTC.